Listed below are T cell receptor beta chains from one sample, sequenced in a study of T-cell reconstitution after alpha-beta-depleted transplantation in children. TCRdb called the PCR reads again in MiXCR, with one record for every CDR3 protein. Seen here are hundreds of thousands of distinct CDR3 sequences, 13% observed once, and the top ten hold around 2.2%. This sample comprised PBMCs, mostly from graft donor cells, obtained 360 days after TCRalphabeta/CD19-depleted stem cell transplant. These receptors were obtained from a male patient aged 10 to 17 who had a stem cell transplant for acute myeloid leukemia, so the T cells may come from the graft donor. The conserved cysteine and the conserved F or W are not part of the CDR3 here. Size tells how often a clone was seen (once, few, many) or the class of an expanded clone, and some rows leave it out.

>many|10|TRBJ2-1|TRBV20-1
SAGRIQGEQF
>many|15|TRBJ2-2|TRBV11-2
ASSLGLAGLRTGELF
>NA|13|TRBJ2-1|TRBV7-3
ASSLGWDYYNEQF
>many|10|TRBJ2-7|TRBV6-5
ASSYDRYEQY
>medium-sized|13|TRBJ1-1|TRBV7-2
ASSPPLGPNTEAF
>NA|11|TRBJ1-1|TRBV28
ASKSGMDTEAF
>NA|13|TRBJ2-1|TRBV10-3
AISETAGGHNEQF
>NA|14|TRBJ2-1|TRBV27
ASSTRTASSYNEQF
>few|14|TRBJ2-1|TRBV7-2
ASSLGWGTGNNEQF
>many|12|TRBJ2-5|TRBV5-1
ASSTPTSEETQY
>few|12|TRBJ2-7|TRBV12-3/TRBV12-4
ASSLEQGAYEQY
>few|12|TRBJ1-1|TRBV18
ASSPSHRETEAF
>NA|12|TRBJ2-5|TRBV7-9
ASSLRQPQETQY
>few|12|TRBJ2-2|TRBV7-7
ASSPYRLAGELF
>few|14|TRBJ2-3|TRBV7-2
ASSSLAGPSTDTQY
>few|12|TRBJ2-3|TRBV12-3/TRBV12-4
ASSFDRKFATQY
>NA|15|TRBJ2-3|TRBV20-1
SAQALLAGGRRDTQY
>many|12|TRBJ2-1|TRBV28
ASSPPSSYNEQF
>NA|13|TRBJ2-2|TRBV20-1
SAGILDSYTGELF
>few|13|TRBJ2-3|TRBV10-2
ASSGVGTVTDTQY
>NA|13|TRBJ2-7|TRBV7-3
ASSRGAGLPYEQY
>few|15|TRBJ2-2|TRBV14
ASSQDISGRFTGELF
>NA|12|TRBJ2-7|TRBV12-3/TRBV12-4
ASSLTGSGYEQY